The sequence of this T cell receptor beta chain was determined in a study of identical twins. General observations from the study: Beta clonotypes that were abundant in cord blood contained fewer insertions, a pattern absent from memory repertoires. Those out-of-frame alpha sequences shared by twins showed an excess of low generation probability.

This clonotype showed up just a few times. Its antigen remains unidentified. Via MiXCR, TCRdb re-called the 5' RACE reads, giving one row per CDR3 protein. The sample lists roughly 280,000 distinct CDR3 sequences; roughly 9.7% were seen once. The V end lost 6 bases, the J end lost 0 bases, and 12 bases lay between the germline ends. CDR1 is MNHNS and CDR2 is SASEGT in the germline V gene. The CDR3 is made up of 15 amino acids. Healthy Caucasian individuals made up all the donors. The sample was also reused in another study, on yellow fever vaccine responses in identical twins.

This receptor was obtained from a woman aged 18-29 years in good health. The sequencing input was CD8+ T cells sorted from blood. The chain employs TRBV6-1 and TRBJ1-3, with D uncertain. In nucleotides, the CDR3 is TGTGCCAGCAGCGGAGACCCTTACTCTGGAAACACCATATATTTT. Encoded protein: CASSGDPYSGNTIYF.